The present T cell receptor (beta chain) was sequenced within a study of T cells in Graves' hyperthyroidism and ophthalmopathy. Study-level results: Model predictions of ophthalmopathy came a median approximately 6 months before onset. Most expanded thyroid clonotypes above 0.001 also appeared in blood.

Amplification of TCR beta CDR3 regions was performed using RNA transcripts as template. TCR CDR3 regions were first amplified by RT-PCR with HTBI primers. MiXCR, applied by TCRdb to the multiplex PCR reads, yields one record per CDR3 protein. The sample includes around 56,000 distinct CDR3 sequences, approximately 50% seen only once; the top ten take 9.5% to 15%. Uncontrolled infection, other autoimmune disease, pregnancy or lactation barred patients from enrollment. Source material for PBMCs was over 7.5 ml fresh peripheral blood. With respect to this clonotype: Its antigen is as yet unknown.

Specimen: blood. The receptor was isolated from a woman in her 30s with Graves' ophthalmopathy.

CDR3 amino acids: CATSDLTGGDTEAFF. DNA of the CDR3: TGTGCCACCAGTGACCTCACAGGGGGGGACACTGAAGCTTTCTTT. The chain recombines TRBV24-1 with TRBJ1-1, with TRBD1 matching 8 bases. This CDR3 spans 15 amino acids. Trimming cost V 4 bases and J 3 bases; bases outside gene matches: 6. CDR1 KGHDR and CDR2 SFDVKD come from the germline V gene.